This is a list of T cell receptor beta chains from one sample in a study of identical twins. TCRdb processed the 5' RACE reads anew with MiXCR; each CDR3 protein has one entry. The data show hundreds of thousands of distinct CDR3 sequences, with approximately 6% seen just once and 1.5% to 2% held by the top ten. Sequencing was performed on naive T cells sorted from blood. Source of these receptors: a man between 18 and 29 years old in good health. Each CDR3 is given with its conserved first and last residue. The D gene is left open where the match is weak. Clone size is stated in some rows and not others, as once, few, many or a class when expanded.

few	TRBV20-1	16	TRBD2	TRBJ2-1	CSARSGLAGGTNEQFF	TGCAGTGCTAGATCAGGACTAGCGGGAGGAACGAATGAGCAGTTCTTC
many	TRBV6-2/TRBV6-3	16	NA	TRBJ2-3	CASRPFGTPYMDTQYF	TGTGCCAGCAGACCTTTCGGGACTCCCTACATGGATACGCAGTATTTT
few	TRBV25-1	12	NA	TRBJ1-1	CASSVRQDEAFF	TGTGCCAGCAGTGTTAGACAGGATGAAGCTTTCTTT
few	TRBV5-1	17	TRBD2	TRBJ2-2	CASSLAGTSGAKGELFF	TGCGCCAGCAGCTTGGCCGGGACTAGCGGGGCCAAGGGGGAGCTGTTTTTT
many	TRBV15	16	NA	TRBJ1-5	CATSRDLGGTNQPQHF	TGTGCCACCAGCAGGGATCTCGGGGGTACTAATCAGCCCCAGCATTTT
few	TRBV20-1	14	TRBD1	TRBJ2-3	CSARVGQGEDTQYF	TGCAGTGCTAGAGTGGGGCAGGGGGAAGATACGCAGTATTTT
few	TRBV7-9	17	TRBD2	TRBJ2-1	CASSTGTSVSSYNEQFF	TGTGCCAGCAGCACCGGGACTAGCGTTTCGTCCTACAATGAGCAGTTCTTC
few	TRBV6-1	16	NA	TRBJ1-1	CASSFTPKGWDTEAFF	TGTGCCAGCAGCTTCACCCCCAAAGGTTGGGACACTGAAGCTTTCTTT
many	TRBV12-3/TRBV12-4	17	NA	TRBJ2-1	CASSPLQGGGTNNEQFF	TGTGCCAGCAGTCCCCTCCAAGGGGGGGGAACTAACAATGAGCAGTTCTTC
NA	TRBV7-6	15	NA	TRBJ2-5	CASSLFGSLEETQYF	TGTGCCAGCAGCTTATTCGGCAGCCTAGAAGAGACCCAGTACTTC
NA	TRBV18	15	NA	TRBJ2-3	CASSPRSGSTDTQYF	TGTGCCAGCTCACCCAGGAGCGGTAGCACAGATACGCAGTATTTT
NA	TRBV7-2	15	TRBD1	TRBJ2-7	CASSAGQGGRYEQYF	TGTGCCAGCAGCGCCGGACAGGGAGGTCGCTACGAGCAGTACTTC
NA	TRBV6-5	15	TRBD2	TRBJ2-1	CASSYSERGDNEQFF	TGTGCCAGCAGTTACTCCGAGCGGGGGGACAATGAGCAGTTCTTC
few	TRBV5-1	15	NA	TRBJ1-1	CASRNADSAHTEAFF	TGCGCCAGCCGGAACGCGGACAGCGCTCACACTGAAGCTTTCTTT
few	TRBV7-8	16	TRBD2	TRBJ2-3	CASRKGLAGVSDTQYF	TGTGCCAGCAGAAAGGGACTAGCGGGAGTTTCGGATACGCAGTATTTT
NA	TRBV4-1	17	TRBD2	TRBJ2-4	CASSQVGAGGPENIQYF	TGCGCCAGCAGCCAAGTGGGAGCGGGGGGCCCAGAAAACATTCAGTACTTC
many	TRBV7-6	18	NA	TRBJ2-2	CASSHTRTNPRDTGELFF	TGTGCCAGCAGCCACACACGGACTAACCCGCGTGACACCGGGGAGCTGTTTTTT
many	TRBV15	19	TRBD2	TRBJ2-2	CATSRRGLAGGPGTGELFF	TGTGCCACCAGCAGACGAGGACTAGCGGGAGGCCCGGGCACCGGGGAGCTGTTTTTT